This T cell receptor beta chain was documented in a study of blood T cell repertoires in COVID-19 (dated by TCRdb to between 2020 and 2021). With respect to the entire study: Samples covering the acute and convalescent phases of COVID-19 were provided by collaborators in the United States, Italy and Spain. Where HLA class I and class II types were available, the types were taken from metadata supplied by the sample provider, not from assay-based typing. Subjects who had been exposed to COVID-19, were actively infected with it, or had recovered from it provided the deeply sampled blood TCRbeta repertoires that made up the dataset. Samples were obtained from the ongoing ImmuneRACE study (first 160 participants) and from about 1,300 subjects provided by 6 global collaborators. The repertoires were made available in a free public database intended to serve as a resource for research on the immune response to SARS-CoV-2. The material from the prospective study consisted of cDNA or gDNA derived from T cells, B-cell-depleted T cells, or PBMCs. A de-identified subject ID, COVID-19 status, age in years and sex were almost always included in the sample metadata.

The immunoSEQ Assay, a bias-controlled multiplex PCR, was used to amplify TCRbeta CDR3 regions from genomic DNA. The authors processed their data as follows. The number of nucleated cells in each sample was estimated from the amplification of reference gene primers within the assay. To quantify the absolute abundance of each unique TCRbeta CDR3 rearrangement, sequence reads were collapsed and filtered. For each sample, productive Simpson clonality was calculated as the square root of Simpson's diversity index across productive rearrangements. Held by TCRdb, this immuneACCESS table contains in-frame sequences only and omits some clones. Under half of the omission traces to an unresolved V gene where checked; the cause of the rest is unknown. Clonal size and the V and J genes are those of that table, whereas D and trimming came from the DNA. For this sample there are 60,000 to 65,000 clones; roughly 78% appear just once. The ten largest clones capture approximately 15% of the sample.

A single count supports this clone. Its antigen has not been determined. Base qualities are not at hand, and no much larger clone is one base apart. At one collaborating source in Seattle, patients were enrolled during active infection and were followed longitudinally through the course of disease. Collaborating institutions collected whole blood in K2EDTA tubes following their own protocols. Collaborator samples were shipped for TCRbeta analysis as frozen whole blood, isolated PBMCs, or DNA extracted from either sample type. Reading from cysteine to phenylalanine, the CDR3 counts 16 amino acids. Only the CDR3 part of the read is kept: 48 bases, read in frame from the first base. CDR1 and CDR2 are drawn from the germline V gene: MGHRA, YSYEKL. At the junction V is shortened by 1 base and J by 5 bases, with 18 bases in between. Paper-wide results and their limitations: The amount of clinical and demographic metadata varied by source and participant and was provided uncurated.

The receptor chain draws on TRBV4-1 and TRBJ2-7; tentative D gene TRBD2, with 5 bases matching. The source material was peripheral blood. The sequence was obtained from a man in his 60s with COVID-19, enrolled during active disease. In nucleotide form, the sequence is TGCGCCAGCAGCCAAGGATTAGCCCGGGGTCGCAACGAGCAGTACTTC. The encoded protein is CASSQGLARGRNEQYF.